This passage covers 28 T cell receptor beta chains from one sample sequenced in a study of blood T cell repertoires in COVID-19. Measured with immunoSEQ multiplex PCR; TCRdb has only the in-frame clones, and not every one. The profile shows some 270,000 clones, around 89% of them singletons. The sample was PBMCs or T cells enriched from blood (not recorded which). All receptors derive from a woman aged 30 to 39 with acute COVID-19.

The CDR3 DNA reads as TGCAGCGTCGGTAGCGGCGAAAGCTCCTACGAGCAGTACTTC. Its translation: CSVGSGESSYEQYF. The chain has TRBV29-1 and TRBJ2-7; TRBD2 might be the D (6 bases). Trimming took 6 bases from V and 0 from J, leaving 15 bases between them. The CDR3 consists of 14 residues. The germline V gene has CDR1 SQVTM and CDR2 ANQGSEA.

The CDR3 spells CASSPRGVWLAGDSETQYF. CDR3 nucleotide sequence: TGTGCCAGCAGCCCCCGGGGGGTGTGGCTAGCGGGAGATTCCGAGACCCAGTACTTC. This chain connects TRBV3-1 (or the pseudogene TRBV3-2) to TRBJ2-5, with 10 bases matching TRBD2. J lost 5 bases, V lost 4 bases, and 19 bases had no gene match. The CDR3 sequence is 19 residues long. Germline values: CDR1 LGHDT, CDR2 YNNKEL (reference sequence).

The rearrangement uses TRBV6-1 and TRBJ1-2, with D maybe TRBD1 (6 bases). Trimming pared 2 bases from V and 8 bases from J, leaving 9 bases between. CDR1 is MNHNS and CDR2 is SASEGT in the germline V gene. The CDR3 spans 12 residues. In DNA, the CDR3 is TGTGCCAGCAGTGAATACAGGGTCGGCTACACCTTC. Translating it yields CASSEYRVGYTF.

The V call is TRBV28, the J call TRBJ1-5; D perhaps matches TRBD1 (6 bases). CDR1 is MDHEN and CDR2 is SYDVKM in the germline V gene. The length of the CDR3 is 18 residues. V dropped 1 base and J dropped 0 bases, with 16 bases sitting between them. CDR3 in DNA: TGTGCCAGCAGTTTATTTGATCCGGACAGACATAGCAATCAGCCCCAGCATTTT. Amino acids: CASSLFDPDRHSNQPQHF.

In its sample, this clone was seen once. The chain carries TRBV9 and TRBJ1-3; TRBD1 matches 9 bases. The CDR3 length is 18 residues. Trimming took 4 bases from V and 4 from J; bases not matched to a gene: 15. Germline V gene sequence: CDR1 SGDLS, CDR2 YYNGEE. CDR3 residues: CASSPPGTGTSRGNTIYF. CDR3 nucleotide sequence: TGTGCCAGCAGCCCCCCCGGGACAGGGACGTCGAGGGGAAACACCATATATTTT.

The J gene is TRBJ2-5, the V gene TRBV3-1 (or the pseudogene TRBV3-2); D remains unclear. V was trimmed by 3 bases and J by 2 bases, leaving 4 bases between them. This CDR3 is 12 amino acids long. Germline loops: CDR1 LGHDT, CDR2 YNNKEL (reference sequence). The CDR3 spells CASSQQQETQYF. CDR3 DNA sequence: TGTGCCAGCAGCCAGCAGCAAGAGACCCAGTACTTC.

V is TRBV2 and J is TRBJ1-6; 10 bases fit TRBD1. The CDR3 has 16 residues. V shed 6 bases and J 2 bases; nucleotides not matched to a gene: 4. Germline V gives CDR1 SNHLY, CDR2 FYNNEI. The CDR3: CASSWDRGTYNSPLHF. The CDR3 DNA reads as TGTGCCAGCAGCTGGGACAGGGGAACCTATAATTCACCCCTCCACTTT. The full variable domain, in which reference TRBV2 and TRBJ1-6 provide the parts outside the CDR3, is EPEVTQTPSHQVTQMGQEVILRCVPISNHLYFYWYRQILGQKVEFLVSFYNNEISEKSEIFDDQFSVERPDGSNFTLKIRSTKLEDSAMYFCASSWDRGTYNSPLHFGNGTRLTVT.

The chain is built from TRBV10-3 and TRBJ2-1; the match to TRBD2 covers 8 bases. Germline V lookup: CDR1 ENHRY, CDR2 SYGVKD. The CDR3 is 13 residues long. J gave up 3 bases and V 6 bases, and 1 base lay outside the gene matches. The CDR3 nucleotides are TGTGCCATCAGACTAGCGGACTACAATGAGCAGTTCTTC. This translates into CAIRLADYNEQFF.

The chain employs TRBV9 and TRBJ2-7; 14 nucleotides line up with TRBD2. Germline V gene lookup returns CDR1 SGDLS and CDR2 YYNGEE. The CDR3 is 16 residues long. V shed 0 bases and J 5 bases; nucleotides not matched to a gene: 4. The CDR3 nucleotides are TGTGCCAGCAGCGTAGCTGGGACTAGCGGGAGTCACGAGCAGTACTTC. Amino acid sequence: CASSVAGTSGSHEQYF.

The rearrangement joins TRBV6-2 or TRBV6-3 to TRBJ1-2; weak D call: TRBD1 (5 bases). The CDR3 sequence is 12 residues long. The germline V gene encodes CDR1 MNHEY and CDR2 SVGEGT. V gave up 2 bases and J gave up 8 bases, with 9 bases separating them. The CDR3 protein is CASSYDRAGYTF. In nucleotides, the CDR3 is TGTGCCAGCAGTTACGACAGAGCGGGCTACACCTTC.

V usage is TRBV7-3 and J usage is TRBJ2-1, with D maybe TRBD1 (6 bases). V shed 2 bases and J shed 8 bases, with 16 bases lying between them. The germline gives CDR1 SGHTA, CDR2 FQGTGA. The CDR3 runs to 15 residues. CDR3 region: CASSLGLGTFHEQFF. The CDR3 DNA follows: TGTGCCAGCAGCTTAGGCTTAGGGACATTCCATGAGCAGTTCTTC. Full variable domain (rest looked up from reference TRBV7-3 and TRBJ2-1): GAGVSQTPSNKVTEKGKYVELRCDPISGHTALYWYRQSLGQGPEFLIYFQGTGAADDSGLPNDRFFAVRPEGSVSTLKIQRTERGDSAVYLCASSLGLGTFHEQFFGPGTRLTVL.

This clone was counted a single time. V and J are TRBV27 and TRBJ1-1; D perhaps matches TRBD1 (5 bases). V was trimmed by 7 bases and J by 5 bases, leaving 26 bases between them. From germline, CDR1 is MNHEY and CDR2 SMNVEV (reference sequence). CDR3 length equals 17 residues. The CDR3, as DNA: TGTGCCAGCAAATCCCCGGCCACTGGGGGGAGGTGGACTGAAGCTTTCTTT. Amino acid sequence: CASKSPATGGRWTEAFF.

V and J are TRBV11-2 and TRBJ1-4, with D possibly being TRBD1 (6 bases). Germline CDR1 SGHAT, CDR2 FQNNGV. The CDR3 loop spans 15 amino acids. V lost 2 bases and J lost 10, with 17 bases in between. The CDR3 nucleotides are TGTGCCAGCAGCTTAATATTGTGCAGGGGTGGAAAACTGTTTTTT. It encodes CASSLILCRGGKLFF.

The genes are TRBV15 and TRBJ1-4; the match to TRBD1 covers 9 bases. The CDR3 loop spans 13 amino acids. Trimming cost V 8 bases and J 5 bases; bases outside gene matches: 3. In germline, CDR1 is LNHNV, CDR2 YYDKDF (reference sequence). The CDR3 sequence: CATSTGGNEKLFF. The CDR3 DNA reads as TGTGCCACCTCGACAGGGGGAAATGAAAAACTGTTTTTT.

The V and J genes are TRBV7-2 and TRBJ1-1; D is ambiguous. V lost 1 base and J lost 4, with 13 bases in between. Germline V CDR1 and CDR2: SGHTA, FQGNSA. The CDR3 runs 15 residues. CDR3 amino acids: CASSLGPRAGTEAFF. The DNA for the CDR3 is TGTGCCAGCAGCTTAGGACCTCGGGCGGGCACTGAAGCTTTCTTT.

The J gene is TRBJ2-1, the V gene TRBV28, with TRBD2 as a possible D gene (5 bases). V shed 7 bases and J shed 0 bases, with 10 bases lying between them. The CDR3 is 14 amino acids. CDR1 and CDR2 from the germline V gene are MDHEN and SYDVKM. CDR3 amino acids: CASTPGSSYNEQFF. CDR3 in DNA: TGTGCCAGCACCCCGGGGAGCTCCTACAATGAGCAGTTCTTC.

The V call is TRBV28, the J call TRBJ2-1; 9 bases are shared with TRBD2. Per the germline V gene, CDR1 is MDHEN and CDR2 is SYDVKM. V gave up 3 bases and J gave up 9 bases; unmatched junction bases: 12. The CDR3 is 16 residues long. This CDR3 reads CASSFGSLAGFGEQFF. CDR3 DNA: TGTGCCAGCAGTTTCGGTAGTCTAGCGGGATTTGGTGAGCAGTTCTTC.

The chain recombines TRBV19 with TRBJ2-7; tentatively, D is TRBD2 (6 bases). Trimming left V 6 bases short and J 4 bases short, with 19 bases between. The germline gives CDR1 LNHDA, CDR2 SQIVND (reference sequence). The CDR3 totals 15 residues. The CDR3 bases are TGTGCCAGTAGAGCAGCGGGCCAATCCTTTTACGAGCAGTACTTC. It translates to CASRAAGQSFYEQYF.

The chain has TRBV9 and TRBJ2-1, with 7 positions matching TRBD1. Germline V gives CDR1 SGDLS, CDR2 YYNGEE. The CDR3 consists of 11 residues. With 6 bases clipped from V and 10 bases from J, the junction kept 4 bases outside the gene matches. The DNA for the CDR3 is TGTGCCAGCACCTCGACAGGGGAGCAGTTCTTC. This sequence encodes CASTSTGEQFF.

The gene calls are TRBV4-1 and TRBJ2-2, with TRBD1 matching 10 bases. CDR3 length: 17 residues. V lost 0 bases, J lost 4 bases, and 5 bases stayed unmatched. Germline lookup yields CDR1 MGHRA and CDR2 YSYEKL. Written as DNA, the CDR3 is TGCGCCAGCAGCCAAGATACGACAGGGGGCAGCACCGGGGAGCTGTTTTTT. It codes for CASSQDTTGGSTGELFF.

This rearrangement joins TRBV6-5 to TRBJ1-5, with TRBD1 matching over 8 bases. The V segment lost 3 bases and the J segment 6 bases; nucleotides outside the gene matches: 4. CDR1 is MNHEY and CDR2 is SVGAGI in the germline V gene. The CDR3 covers 14 residues. CDR3 sequence (DNA): TGTGCCAGCAGTTATTCAGGGGGCGGTCAGCCCCAGCATTTT. Protein: CASSYSGGGQPQHF.

Details on this clone: The same CDR3 arises from other DNA sequences in this sample as well. The chain couples TRBV27 to TRBJ2-5, with 7 nucleotides matching TRBD1. J gave up 1 base and V 3 bases, and 2 bases lay outside the gene matches. Germline assignment: CDR1 MNHEY and CDR2 SMNVEV (reference sequence). There are 14 residues in the CDR3. In DNA, the CDR3 is TGTGCCAGCAGTTTTCGGGACAGCCAAGAGACCCAGTACTTC. Protein: CASSFRDSQETQYF.

The chain employs TRBV12-3 or TRBV12-4 and TRBJ2-1; TRBD2 aligns across 7 bases. The CDR3 contains 13 residues. V trimming: 6 bases; J trimming: 8 bases; junction bases outside the gene matches: 7. This CDR3 is CASRPGGGDEQFF. As DNA, the CDR3 is TGTGCCAGCAGGCCGGGGGGAGGCGATGAGCAGTTCTTC.

This chain connects TRBV2 to TRBJ1-2; D is possibly TRBD1 (6 bases). The V end lost 6 bases, the J end lost 4 bases, and 12 bases lay between the germline ends. Per the germline V gene, CDR1 is SNHLY and CDR2 is FYNNEI. This CDR3 has 13 amino acids. This chain's CDR3 is CASREDSSYGYTF. DNA for the CDR3: TGTGCCAGCAGGGAGGACAGCTCCTATGGCTACACCTTC.

The rearrangement links TRBV27 to TRBJ1-2, with TRBD1 identical over 7 bases. CDR3 size: 14 residues. V gave up 6 bases and J gave up 8 bases; unmatched junction bases: 12. CDR1 and CDR2 from the germline V gene are MNHEY and SMNVEV (reference sequence). CDR3: CASRKQDRVGGYTF. The CDR3 DNA reads TGTGCCAGCAGAAAACAAGACAGGGTGGGCGGCTACACCTTC.

The chain joins TRBV19 to TRBJ1-1; 8 bases match TRBD1. Germline values: CDR1 LNHDA, CDR2 SQIVND (reference sequence). J gave up 2 bases and V 0 bases, and 2 bases lay outside the gene matches. This CDR3 comprises 15 residues. CDR3 residues: CASSIEGTGNTEAFF. The CDR3 bases are TGTGCCAGTAGTATAGAAGGGACAGGTAACACTGAAGCTTTCTTT.

The chain links TRBV5-4 to TRBJ2-3; 7 bases agree with TRBD2. Germline CDR1 reads SGHNT; CDR2 reads YYREEE (reference sequence). The trim removed 3 bases at V and 0 bases at J, leaving 10 bases unmatched. This CDR3 region has 17 residues. CDR3 residues: CASSSTTSQTSTDTQYF. As DNA, the CDR3 is TGTGCCAGCAGCTCGACGACTAGCCAAACTAGCACAGATACGCAGTATTTT.

This clone was seen once. This sequence joins TRBV9 and TRBJ2-5, with D hard to call. The V end lost 0 bases, the J end lost 2 bases, and 8 bases lay between the germline ends. Per the germline V gene, CDR1 is SGDLS and CDR2 is YYNGEE. The CDR3 contains 14 residues. CDR3 DNA sequence: TGTGCCAGCAGCGTAGGGGCCCTACAAGAGACCCAGTACTTC. Translation: CASSVGALQETQYF. The full variable domain, completed using reference TRBV9 and TRBJ2-5, is DSGVTQTPKHLITATGQRVTLRCSPRSGDLSVYWYQQSLDQGLQFLIQYYNGEERAKGNILERFSAQQFPDLHSELNLSSLELGDSALYFCASSVGALQETQYFGPGTRLLVL.